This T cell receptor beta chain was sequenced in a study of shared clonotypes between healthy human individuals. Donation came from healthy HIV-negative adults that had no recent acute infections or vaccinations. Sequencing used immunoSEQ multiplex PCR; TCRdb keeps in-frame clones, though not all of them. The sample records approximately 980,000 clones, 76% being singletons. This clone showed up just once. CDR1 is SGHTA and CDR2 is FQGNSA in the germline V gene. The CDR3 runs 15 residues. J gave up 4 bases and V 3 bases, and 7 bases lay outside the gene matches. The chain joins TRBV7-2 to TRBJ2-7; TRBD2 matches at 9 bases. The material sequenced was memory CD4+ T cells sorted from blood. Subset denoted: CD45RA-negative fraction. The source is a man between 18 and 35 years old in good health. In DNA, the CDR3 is TGTGCCAGCAGCTTTGAGGGACTAGCAAATTACGAGCAGTACTTC. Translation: CASSFEGLANYEQYF.